A single sample gave rise to the 7 T cell receptor beta chains below, sequenced in a study of PD-1 blockade in classical Hodgkin lymphoma. All patients relapsed after autologous stem cell transplantation, and brentuximab vedotin exposure varied. Data came from immunoSEQ multiplex PCR; TCRdb stores just in-frame clones and leaves some out. The sample lists over 50,000 clones; over 70% were seen once. Sequenced here: peripheral blood mononuclear cells (PBMCs), sampled at baseline. These receptor sequences come from a human donor with classical Hodgkin lymphoma.

This clone showed up just once. This chain uses TRBV18 with TRBJ1-2; TRBD1 might be the D (5 bases). The germline V and J ends were trimmed by 2 bases and 4 bases, with 11 bases remaining between them. The length of the CDR3 is 14 residues. The germline V gene encodes CDR1 KGHSH and CDR2 LQKENI. CDR3 protein: CASSPADTGYGYTF. In DNA, the CDR3 is TGTGCCAGCTCACCAGCGGACACCGGCTATGGCTACACCTTC.

The chain links TRBV7-9 to TRBJ1-2; tentatively, D is TRBD1 (6 bases). V was pared by 5 bases and J by 7 bases, with 26 bases between. The germline gives CDR1 SEHNR, CDR2 FQNEAQ (reference sequence). This CDR3 has 17 residues. For the CDR3, the DNA is TGTGCCAGCAGCCCTGGATGGGGCAAGGACAGTTGCCGTGGCTACACCTTC. It specifies CASSPGWGKDSCRGYTF.

The chain couples TRBV5-6 to TRBJ1-2; TRBD1 matches 11 bases. Trimming removed 6 bases from V and 1 base from J; junction bases left unmatched: 11. Germline CDR1 is SGHDT and CDR2 is YYEEEE. This CDR3 has 17 residues. The CDR3 loop is CASNSPGTGGFNYGYTF. The DNA for the CDR3 is TGTGCCAGCAACAGTCCCGGGACAGGGGGTTTTAACTATGGCTACACCTTC.

The J gene is TRBJ2-1, the V gene TRBV29-1; 7 nucleotides align to TRBD2. Germline V CDR1 and CDR2: SQVTM, ANQGSEA. CDR3 size: 14 residues. V lost 4 bases, J lost 0 bases, and 3 bases stayed unmatched. CDR3 loop: CSVVAGYSYNEQFF. CDR3 DNA sequence: TGCAGCGTTGTAGCGGGCTACTCCTACAATGAGCAGTTCTTC.

The CDR3 region has the DNA TGTGCCAGCAGTTATGCCCGCCAGGGATGGTACGTC. Amino acid sequence: CASSYARQGWYV. J is TRBJ2-7 and V is TRBV6-5; D might be TRBD1 (5 bases). V shed 3 bases and J shed 12 bases, with 15 bases lying between them. Germline loops: CDR1 MNHEY, CDR2 SVGAGI. The CDR3 covers 12 residues.

The rearrangement uses TRBV20-1 and TRBJ1-5, with D uncertain. CDR1 is DFQATT, CDR2 SNEGSKA, per germline (reference sequence). Trimming stripped 1 base from V and 7 bases from J, with 5 bases between. The CDR3 is 11 residues long. The CDR3 DNA reads TGCAGTGCTAGAGGTCCACAGCCCCAGCATTTT. Protein product: CSARGPQPQHF.

The chain has TRBV5-6 and TRBJ2-1; D unclear. V was pared by 5 bases and J by 0 bases, with 12 bases between. CDR1 is SGHDT and CDR2 is YYEEEE in the germline V gene. The CDR3 has 15 residues. The DNA of the CDR3 is TGTGCCAGCAGTCCGGCTCTCAGCTCCTACAATGAGCAGTTCTTC. Its translation is CASSPALSSYNEQFF.